This TCR beta chain was captured by sequencing in a study of blood T cell repertoires in COVID-19. Study-wide background: Samples came from the United States, Italy and Spain, spanning acute and convalescent COVID-19.

Participant ages covered about 18 to 89 years across 25 or so US areas. As originally analysed: The assay estimated nucleated cells by amplifying reference gene primers. Assay used: immunoSEQ multiplex PCR; TCRdb lists only in-frame clones, some missing. The V and J calls and clone size are taken from that table; D and trimming were inferred from the DNA. The sample has more than 150,000 clones; 80% are singletons. Germline V lookup: CDR1 LNHDA, CDR2 SQIVND (reference sequence). V was pared by 2 bases and J by 6 bases, with 8 bases between. CDR3 length equals 13 residues. The chain employs TRBV19 and TRBJ1-3; D unclear. The TCR was taken from a man in his fifties or sixties who had been exposed to COVID-19. Sequenced: PBMCs or T cells enriched from blood (not recorded which). CDR3 sequence (DNA): TGTGCCAGTAGTATACCCGTCCTAAACACCATATATTTT. Protein product: CASSIPVLNTIYF.